The 2 T cell receptor beta chains reported below all come from one sample, sequenced in a study of T cell responses to AZD1222 COVID-19 vaccine. Profiled with immunoSEQ multiplex PCR; TCRdb holds only in-frame clones, not every one. The sample lists some 180,000 clones; more than 90% were seen once. The sequences come from peripheral blood, collected on day 0 of AZD1222 vaccination. These receptors came from an adult in good health.

CDR3 protein: CASSQRLQGANQPQHF. In nucleotides, the CDR3 is TGCGCCAGCAGCCAACGTCTACAGGGGGCGAATCAGCCCCAGCATTTT. The J gene is TRBJ1-5, the V gene TRBV4-1; the match to TRBD1 covers 9 bases. CDR1 and CDR2 (germline): MGHRA, YSYEKL. This CDR3 has 16 residues. V trimming: 2 bases; J trimming: 4 bases; junction bases outside the gene matches: 6.

V and J are TRBV29-1 and TRBJ2-1; D gene uncertain. V was pared by 3 bases and J by 5 bases, with 2 bases between. The CDR3 is made up of 10 amino acids. Per germline, CDR1 SQVTM and CDR2 ANQGSEA. The CDR3 loop is CSVDNNEQFF. The CDR3 DNA reads TGCAGCGTTGATAACAATGAGCAGTTCTTC.